These 23 T cell receptor beta chains share one sample of origin, sequenced in a study of blood T cell repertoires in COVID-19. Some clones are missing from TCRdb's copy, which holds only in-frame ones; the method was immunoSEQ multiplex PCR. The table lists around 70,000 clones, roughly 80% of them singletons, with nearly 5% in the top ten. Sequenced input: peripheral blood. The receptors originated from an elderly woman with active or convalescent COVID-19.

This CDR3 reads CASSQSGTAGEKLFF. The CDR3 DNA follows: TGTGCCAGCAGCCAATCCGGGACAGCGGGTGAAAAACTGTTTTTT. V gene TRBV7-2 combines with J gene TRBJ1-4; 7 bases line up with TRBD1. CDR1 is SGHTA and CDR2 is FQGNSA in the germline V gene. The CDR3 length is 15 residues. V was clipped by 5 bases and J by 7 bases; unmatched bases: 10.

J is TRBJ1-5 and V is TRBV27; the D gene is possibly TRBD1 (5 bases). The CDR3 is made up of 14 amino acids. V lost 2 bases to trimming and J lost 4 bases, with 9 bases between them. Germline-derived CDR1 and CDR2 are MNHEY and SMNVEV (reference sequence). CDR3 DNA: TGTGCCAGCAGTTTACGTCCAGGGAATCAGCCCCAGCATTTT. Amino acids: CASSLRPGNQPQHF.

This rearrangement joins TRBV4-1 to TRBJ2-7; possibly TRBD1 for D (5 bases). Germline values: CDR1 MGHRA, CDR2 YSYEKL. This CDR3 comprises 15 residues. V shed 3 bases and J shed 3 bases, with 15 bases lying between them. As DNA, the CDR3 is TGCGCCAGCAGCCAGCGACAGATCCAAGACTACGAGCAGTACTTC. Protein product: CASSQRQIQDYEQYF.

This clone was observed a handful of times. The chain links TRBV7-2 to TRBJ2-7; 13 bases align to TRBD2. Germline lookup yields CDR1 SGHTA and CDR2 FQGNSA. The CDR3 has 16 amino acids. V was pared by 5 bases and J by 2 bases, with 6 bases of the junction left unmatched. CDR3 DNA: TGTGCCAGCAGCCCAACTAGCGGGGGGGTTACCTACGAGCAGTACTTC. It yields the protein CASSPTSGGVTYEQYF.

The chain is built from TRBV19 and TRBJ1-1; 10 nucleotides agree with TRBD1. The CDR3 is 15 residues long. Germline V lookup: CDR1 LNHDA, CDR2 SQIVND (reference sequence). The V segment lost 8 bases and the J segment 0 bases; nucleotides outside the gene matches: 6. The CDR3 sequence: CASRQGAYMNTEAFF. The CDR3 nucleotides read TGTGCCAGTCGACAGGGGGCCTATATGAACACTGAAGCTTTCTTT.

The rearrangement joins TRBV19 to TRBJ2-3, with 10 bases matching TRBD2. Germline CDR1 and CDR2: LNHDA and SQIVND (reference sequence). The trim removed 6 bases at V and 6 bases at J, leaving 12 bases unmatched. The CDR3 totals 16 residues. The CDR3 nucleotides are TGTGCCAGTAGAGGGTTTACCAGCGGGAGGGCGGATACGCAGTATTTT. Encoded protein: CASRGFTSGRADTQYF.

A few counts support this clone. The V call is TRBV30, the J call TRBJ1-2, with no clear D. Between the trimmed V and J ends, which lost 8 bases and 0 bases, there was a span of 13 bases. This CDR3 has 13 residues. CDR1 GTSNPN and CDR2 SVGIG come from the germline V gene (reference sequence). CDR3 sequence reads: CAAGGRTNYGYTF. CDR3 coding DNA: TGTGCCGCGGGTGGGAGGACTAACTATGGCTACACCTTC.

The chain carries TRBV6-5 and TRBJ2-5, with TRBD1 identical over 7 bases. Looked up from germline, CDR1 is MNHEY and CDR2 is SVGAGI. The CDR3 totals 15 residues. V lost 6 bases, J lost 5 bases, and 12 bases stayed unmatched. The CDR3 sequence: CASSNRPTGWETQYF. The CDR3 DNA follows: TGTGCCAGCAGCAACCGACCGACAGGGTGGGAGACCCAGTACTTC.

The rearrangement links TRBV7-2 to TRBJ1-6; D perhaps matches TRBD1 (5 bases). The germline V and J ends were trimmed by 5 bases and 10 bases, with 15 bases remaining between them. The CDR3 runs 14 residues. Germline CDR1 reads SGHTA; CDR2 reads FQGNSA. The CDR3 DNA reads as TGTGCCAGCAGCCTTCGGGGGATGGGATCACCCCTCCACTTT. Its protein product is CASSLRGMGSPLHF.

This chain joins TRBV6-5 and TRBJ1-6, with D perhaps TRBD1 (6 bases). V was clipped by 7 bases and J by 9 bases, with 19 bases between them. The CDR3 contains 15 residues. Germline values: CDR1 MNHEY, CDR2 SVGAGI. Written as DNA, the CDR3 is TGTGCCAGCACCGATACAACAGGGTCGACTTCACCCCTCCACTTT. Protein sequence: CASTDTTGSTSPLHF.

This clone was counted ten times or more. The J gene is TRBJ2-1, the V gene TRBV14, with 10 bases identical to TRBD2. Germline V gene data show CDR1 as SGHDN and CDR2 as FVKESK. After removal of 8 bases from V and 1 base from J, the junction contained 8 bases not matched to a gene. The CDR3 is 16 amino acids. Written as DNA, the CDR3 is TGTGCCAGCCGGCGTAGCGGGGGGCCGTCCTACAATGAGCAGTTCTTC. This translates into CASRRSGGPSYNEQFF.

This rearrangement joins TRBV2 to TRBJ2-3; 11 bases agree with TRBD2. With V trimmed by 2 bases and J by 1 base, 5 bases remained unmatched. From germline, CDR1 is SNHLY and CDR2 FYNNEI. This CDR3 spans 17 amino acids. CDR3 sequence (DNA): TGTGCCAGCAGTGAATGGCTAGCGGGGGGAGGCACAGATACGCAGTATTTT. Translated: CASSEWLAGGGTDTQYF.

The chain couples TRBV4-2 to TRBJ2-5; 7 bases are a match to TRBD1. V lost 1 base, J lost 3 bases, and 5 bases stayed unmatched. Germline V gives CDR1 LGHNA, CDR2 YNFKEQ. The CDR3 loop spans 15 amino acids. The CDR3 sequence is CASSQGDRDEETQYF. The CDR3, as DNA: TGTGCCAGCAGCCAAGGCGACAGGGACGAAGAGACCCAGTACTTC.

The rearrangement joins TRBV5-5 to TRBJ1-4, with 7 bases lining up with TRBD1. CDR1 is SGHKS, CDR2 YYEKEE, per germline (reference sequence). The length of the CDR3 is 14 residues. The J segment lost 14 bases and the V segment lost 3 bases, leaving 13 bases of the junction unmatched. The CDR3, as DNA: TGTGCCAGCAGCTCACTATGGGTAGGGGGCGACCTGTTTTTT. It specifies CASSSLWVGGDLFF.

The chain links TRBV11-2 to TRBJ1-6; the match to TRBD1 covers 9 bases. Trimming removed 4 bases from V and 7 bases from J; junction bases left unmatched: 8. Per the germline V gene, CDR1 is SGHAT and CDR2 is FQNNGV. The CDR3 sequence is 16 residues long. CDR3 coding DNA: TGTGCCAGCAGCTCCGGACAGGGGATGGGGAATTCACCCCTCCACTTT. Encoded protein: CASSSGQGMGNSPLHF.

The chain recombines TRBV7-2 with TRBJ1-4; 8 bases match TRBD1. This CDR3 has 14 amino acids. In germline, CDR1 is SGHTA, CDR2 FQGNSA. The J segment lost 7 bases and the V segment lost 3 bases, leaving 4 bases of the junction unmatched. CDR3 DNA sequence: TGTGCCAGCAGCTTTGGACAGGGAGGTGAAAAACTGTTTTTT. Its protein is CASSFGQGGEKLFF.

The CDR3 DNA is TGTGCCAGCAGCCCGACTAGTTTAGAGACCCAGTACTTC. It encodes CASSPTSLETQYF. The V and J genes are TRBV7-2 and TRBJ2-5, with a possible D match to TRBD2 (6 bases). CDR1 SGHTA and CDR2 FQGNSA come from the germline V gene. Trimming shortened V by 5 bases and J by 4 bases, and 11 bases separated the two germline ends. The CDR3 loop spans 13 amino acids.

Comments on this clone: Here the CDR3 omits its conserved ending phenylalanine or tryptophan, so a read error is the likely source. The limits of the CDR3 on the DNA are not certain, so only TCRdb's listed CDR3 is given. The chain links TRBV6-4 to TRBJ2-4; the table names TRBD2, a call not compared with the DNA. The CDR3 length equals 9 residues, ends included. Germline CDR1 reads MRHNA; CDR2 reads SNTAGT. This chain's CDR3 is CASSGNGSG.

The chain combines TRBV5-4 with TRBJ2-1; 10 bases map to TRBD2. The germline V gene encodes CDR1 SGHNT and CDR2 YYREEE (reference sequence). V lost 9 bases, J lost 2 bases, and 8 bases stayed unmatched. CDR3 size: 15 residues. CDR3: CATWTSGATYNEQFF. As DNA, the CDR3 is TGTGCCACCTGGACTAGCGGAGCCACCTACAATGAGCAGTTCTTC.

The chain joins TRBV6-2 or TRBV6-3 to TRBJ2-7; D is uncertain. The V end was cut by 2 bases, the J end by 3 bases, with 11 bases between. The germline V gene encodes CDR1 MNHEY and CDR2 SVGEGT. The CDR3 covers 14 residues. The CDR3 nucleotides are TGTGCCAGCAGTTACGGGCAGCACCACTACGAGCAGTACTTC. Protein sequence: CASSYGQHHYEQYF.

This clone has a handful of counts. The J gene is TRBJ2-1, the V gene TRBV19; D is ambiguous. Trimming cost V 3 bases and J 0 bases, with 18 bases left between them. The CDR3 extends over 18 amino acids. In germline, CDR1 is LNHDA, CDR2 SQIVND (reference sequence). In DNA, the CDR3 is TGTGCCAGTAGTATCCCCCAAGTCGTTGCTAGCTCCTACAATGAGCAGTTCTTC. Its translation: CASSIPQVVASSYNEQFF.

The chain joins TRBV4-2 to TRBJ2-5, with 12 positions matching TRBD2. There are 16 residues in the CDR3. Germline V CDR1 and CDR2: LGHNA, YNFKEQ. J was trimmed by 5 bases and V by 0 bases; bases with no gene match: 4. As DNA, the CDR3 is TGTGCCAGCAGCCAAGAACTAGCGGGAGGTTGGGAGACCCAGTACTTC. This encodes CASSQELAGGWETQYF.

This clone was observed at least ten times. V gene TRBV2 combines with J gene TRBJ1-2; D remains unclear. Trimming took off 4 bases at V and 2 bases at J, with 8 bases between the two ends. Germline CDR1 and CDR2: SNHLY and FYNNEI. The CDR3 runs to 13 residues. In DNA, the CDR3 is TGTGCCAGCAGTGTAGACATGAACTATGGCTACACCTTC. Encoded protein: CASSVDMNYGYTF.